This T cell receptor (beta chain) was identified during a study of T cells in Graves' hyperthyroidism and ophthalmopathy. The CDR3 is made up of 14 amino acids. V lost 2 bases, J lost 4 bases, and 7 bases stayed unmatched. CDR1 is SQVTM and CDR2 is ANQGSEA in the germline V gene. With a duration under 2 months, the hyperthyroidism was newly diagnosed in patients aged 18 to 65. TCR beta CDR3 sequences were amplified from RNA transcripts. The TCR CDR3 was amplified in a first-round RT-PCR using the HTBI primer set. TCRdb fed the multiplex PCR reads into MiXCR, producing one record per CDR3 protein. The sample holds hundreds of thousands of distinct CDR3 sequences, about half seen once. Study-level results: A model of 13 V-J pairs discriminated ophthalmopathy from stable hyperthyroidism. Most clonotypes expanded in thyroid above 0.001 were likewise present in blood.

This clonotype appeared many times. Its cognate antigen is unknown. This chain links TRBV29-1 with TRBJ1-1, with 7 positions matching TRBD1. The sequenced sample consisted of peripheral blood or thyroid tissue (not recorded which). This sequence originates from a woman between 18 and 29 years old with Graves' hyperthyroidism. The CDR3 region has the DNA TGCAGCGTTGAAAGGGCGACAGGGTTCACTGAAGCTTTCTTT. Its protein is CSVERATGFTEAFF.